Detailed here is one T cell receptor beta chain. The data were produced by immunoSEQ multiplex PCR, yet TCRdb's version contains in-frame clones alone and is incomplete. The profile shows about 59,000 clones, over 75% of them singletons. This entry belongs to a study of blood T cell repertoires in COVID-19. Germline CDR1 is MNHEY and CDR2 is SVGAGI. V dropped 6 bases and J dropped 5 bases, with 10 bases sitting between them. The CDR3 is 13 residues long. Sequenced sample: peripheral blood. The sequence was collected from a woman at least 80 years old with acute or convalescent COVID-19. V gene TRBV6-5 combines with J gene TRBJ1-4, with D hard to call. CDR3 DNA: TGTGCCAGCAGCCAACACCAGAATGAAAAACTGTTTTTT. Translating gives CASSQHQNEKLFF.